This T cell receptor beta chain is drawn from a study of T cell repertoires in cytomegalovirus infection. Study-wide context: Shared public TCR beta signatures pointed to both CMV infection and a matching HLA type. Points from the study as a whole: HLA-C-restricted CMV-specific TCR beta clonotypes prevailed in the ex vivo response. Summed public TCR beta family frequency identified CMV carriers bearing the relevant HLA.

Germline CDR1 reads SGHVS; CDR2 reads FQNEAQ. Trimming stripped 1 base from V and 2 bases from J, with 9 bases between. CDR3 length: 14 residues. Remarks on this clonotype: The antigen remains undetermined.

TCRdb processed the reads anew with MiXCR; each CDR3 protein has one entry. The table includes fewer than 550,000 distinct CDR3 sequences, about 26% detected once. The sample consisted of PBMCs. The chain couples TRBV7-8 to TRBJ2-7; D tentatively fits TRBD1 or TRBD2 (5 bases each). The receptor was isolated from a human donor in good health (CMV status not recorded). Some clones in this sample may be carry-over from other donors' samples. CDR3 DNA sequence: TGTGCCAGCAGCTTAGAGGTGGGACCCTACGAGCAGTACGTC. Its translation is CASSLEVGPYEQYV.